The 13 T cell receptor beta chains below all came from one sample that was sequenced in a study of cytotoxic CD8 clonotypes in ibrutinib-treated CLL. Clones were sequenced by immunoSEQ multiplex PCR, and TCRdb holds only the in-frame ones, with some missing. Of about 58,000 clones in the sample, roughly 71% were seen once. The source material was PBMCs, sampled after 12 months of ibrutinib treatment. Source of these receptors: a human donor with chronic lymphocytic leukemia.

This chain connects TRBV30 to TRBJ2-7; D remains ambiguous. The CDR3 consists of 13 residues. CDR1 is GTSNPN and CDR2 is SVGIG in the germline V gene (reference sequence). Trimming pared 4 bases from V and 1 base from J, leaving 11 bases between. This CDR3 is CAWTARNSYEQYF. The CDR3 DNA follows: TGTGCCTGGACCGCGAGAAATTCCTACGAGCAGTACTTC.

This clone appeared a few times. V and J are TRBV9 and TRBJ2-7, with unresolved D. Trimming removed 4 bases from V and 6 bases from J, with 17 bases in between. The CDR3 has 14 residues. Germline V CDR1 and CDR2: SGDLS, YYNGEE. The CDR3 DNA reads TGTGCCAGCAGCCCTGGACCCGGAACCCCCGAGCAGTACTTC. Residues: CASSPGPGTPEQYF.

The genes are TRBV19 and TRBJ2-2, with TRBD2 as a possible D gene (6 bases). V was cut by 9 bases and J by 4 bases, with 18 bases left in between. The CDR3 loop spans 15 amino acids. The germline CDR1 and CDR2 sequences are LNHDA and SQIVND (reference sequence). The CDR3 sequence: CASRPPGVLTGELFF. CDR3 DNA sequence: TGTGCCAGCCGCCCGCCGGGGGTCCTCACCGGGGAGCTGTTTTTT.

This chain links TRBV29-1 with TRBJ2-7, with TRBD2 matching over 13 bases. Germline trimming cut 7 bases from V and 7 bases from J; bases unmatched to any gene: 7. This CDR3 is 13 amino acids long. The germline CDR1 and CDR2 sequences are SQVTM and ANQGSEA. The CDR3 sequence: CSAGTSGMGEQYF. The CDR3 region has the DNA TGCAGCGCAGGGACTAGCGGGATGGGGGAGCAGTACTTC.

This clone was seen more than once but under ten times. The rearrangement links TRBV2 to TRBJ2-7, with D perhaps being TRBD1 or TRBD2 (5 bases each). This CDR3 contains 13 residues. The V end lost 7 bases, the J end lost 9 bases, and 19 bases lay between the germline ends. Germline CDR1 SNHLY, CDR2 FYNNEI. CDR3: CASTTGATTRQYF. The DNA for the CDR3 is TGTGCCAGCACGACCGGGGCCACCACTCGGCAGTACTTC.

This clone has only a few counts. CDR3 residues: CASSLWTGGYNEQFF. CDR3 bases: TGCGCCAGCAGCTTATGGACAGGGGGGTACAATGAGCAGTTCTTC. V gene TRBV5-1 combines with J gene TRBJ2-1; TRBD1 aligns across 10 bases. The CDR3 extends over 15 amino acids. Germline CDR1 is SGHRS and CDR2 is YFSETQ. With V trimmed by 2 bases and J by 4 bases, 3 bases remained unmatched.

The CDR3 DNA follows: TGTGCCAGCAGCCAGGTGGGGGAGCCCTACGAGCAGTACTTC. Its translation is CASSQVGEPYEQYF. The chain links TRBV4-2 to TRBJ2-7; either TRBD1 or TRBD2 may supply D (5 bases each). The V and J ends lost 3 bases and 2 bases respectively, with 11 bases between them. The CDR3 consists of 14 residues. Germline CDR1 is LGHNA and CDR2 is YNFKEQ.

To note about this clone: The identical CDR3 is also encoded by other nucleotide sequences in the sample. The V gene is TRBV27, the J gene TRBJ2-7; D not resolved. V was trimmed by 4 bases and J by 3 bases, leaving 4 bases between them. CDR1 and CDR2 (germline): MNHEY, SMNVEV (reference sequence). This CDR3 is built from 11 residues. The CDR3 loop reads CASSSDYEQYF. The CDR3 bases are TGTGCCAGCAGTTCCGACTACGAGCAGTACTTC.

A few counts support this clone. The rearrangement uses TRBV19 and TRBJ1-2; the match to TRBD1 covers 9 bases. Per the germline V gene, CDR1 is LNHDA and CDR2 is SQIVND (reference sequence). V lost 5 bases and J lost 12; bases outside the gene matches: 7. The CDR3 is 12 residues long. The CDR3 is CASSSRTGVNTF. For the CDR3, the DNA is TGTGCCAGTAGTTCGAGGACAGGGGTAAACACCTTC.

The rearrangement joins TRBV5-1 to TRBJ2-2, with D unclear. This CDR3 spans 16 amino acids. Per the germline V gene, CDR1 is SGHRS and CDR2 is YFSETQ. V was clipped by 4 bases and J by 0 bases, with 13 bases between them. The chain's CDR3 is CASSAGSAANTGELFF. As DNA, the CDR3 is TGCGCCAGCAGCGCCGGGTCGGCAGCGAACACCGGGGAGCTGTTTTTT.

The CDR3 is CASSLTTGGLIYEQYF. The CDR3 region has the DNA TGCGCCAGCAGCTTGACCACAGGGGGGTTAATCTACGAGCAGTACTTC. The chain employs TRBV5-1 and TRBJ2-7, with 8 bases identical to TRBD1. V dropped 1 base and J dropped 3; count of bases not matched to a gene: 9. CDR1 and CDR2 (germline): SGHRS, YFSETQ. The CDR3 consists of 16 residues.

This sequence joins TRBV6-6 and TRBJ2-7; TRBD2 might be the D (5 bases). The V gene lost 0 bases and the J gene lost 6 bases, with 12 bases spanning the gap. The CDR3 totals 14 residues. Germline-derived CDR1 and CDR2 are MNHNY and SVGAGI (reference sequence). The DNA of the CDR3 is TGTGCCAGCAGTTACTCGACGGGATTGGGCGAGCAGTACTTC. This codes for CASSYSTGLGEQYF.

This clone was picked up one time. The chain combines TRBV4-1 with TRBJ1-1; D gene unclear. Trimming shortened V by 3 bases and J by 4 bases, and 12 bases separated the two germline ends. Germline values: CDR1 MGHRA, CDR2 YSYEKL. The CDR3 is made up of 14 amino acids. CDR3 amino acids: CASSHPGVGTEAFF. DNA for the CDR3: TGCGCCAGCAGCCACCCCGGGGTAGGCACTGAAGCTTTCTTT.